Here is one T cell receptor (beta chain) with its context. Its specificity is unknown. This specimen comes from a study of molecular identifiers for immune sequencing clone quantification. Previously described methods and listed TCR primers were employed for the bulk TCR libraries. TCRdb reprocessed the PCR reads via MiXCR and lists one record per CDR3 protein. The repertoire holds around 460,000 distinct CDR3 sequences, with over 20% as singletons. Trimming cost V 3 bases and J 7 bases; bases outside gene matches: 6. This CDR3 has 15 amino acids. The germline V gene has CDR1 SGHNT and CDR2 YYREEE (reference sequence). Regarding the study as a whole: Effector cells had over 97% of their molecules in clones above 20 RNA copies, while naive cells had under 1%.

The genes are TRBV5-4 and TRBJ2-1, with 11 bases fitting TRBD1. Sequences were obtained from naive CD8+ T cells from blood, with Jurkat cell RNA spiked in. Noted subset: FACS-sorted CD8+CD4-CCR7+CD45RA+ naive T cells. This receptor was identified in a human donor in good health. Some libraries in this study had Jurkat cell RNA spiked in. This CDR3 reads CASSSWDRGINEQFF. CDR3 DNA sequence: TGTGCCAGCAGCTCGTGGGACAGGGGGATAAATGAGCAGTTCTTC.